A selection of T cell receptor beta chains follows, all from one sample in a study of T-cell reconstitution after alpha-beta-depleted transplantation in children. A single record per CDR3 protein comes from TCRdb applying MiXCR to the PCR reads. Here the sample spans 250,000 or so distinct CDR3 sequences, roughly a quarter being singletons. The sequencing used PBMCs, mostly from graft donor cells, collected 360 days after TCRalphabeta/CD19-depleted stem cell transplant. The receptor source for this set is a female patient aged 2-9 years who had a stem cell transplant for congenital amegakaryocytic thrombocytopenia, so the T cells may come from the graft donor. The CDR3 runs from the conserved cysteine through the conserved F or W. A D gene is named only where the DNA matches it firmly. Expanded clones get a size class; other rows say once, few or many, or leave the size out.

CDR3aa	CDR3nt	j_gene	abundance	v_gene	d_gene
CASSRTTGVAGELFF	TGTGCCAGCAGCCGAACTACAGGGGTCGCCGGGGAGCTGTTTTTT	TRBJ2-2	few	TRBV14	TRBD1
CASSLAGVGRNSYEQYF	TGCGCCAGCAGCTTGGCCGGAGTCGGGAGGAACTCCTACGAGCAGTACTTC	TRBJ2-7	.	TRBV5-1	TRBD2
CASSLAEQFSYEQYF	TGTGCCAGCAGCTTAGCCGAACAGTTCTCCTACGAGCAGTACTTC	TRBJ2-7	few	TRBV7-9	.
CASSPRLSDVQYF	TGTGCCAGCAGCCCTCGCCTAAGTGATGTCCAGTATTTT	TRBJ2-3	few	TRBV3-1	.
CASSEVREKLFF	TGTGCCAGCAGTGAAGTACGTGAAAAACTGTTTTTT	TRBJ1-4	.	TRBV2	.
CASSLNLAASYNEQFF	TGTGCCAGCAGCTTAAACCTAGCTGCCTCCTACAATGAGCAGTTCTTC	TRBJ2-1	.	TRBV11-2	.
CASSSAPRGRYNEQFF	TGTGCCAGCAGCTCAGCTCCTCGGGGGAGATACAATGAGCAGTTCTTC	TRBJ2-1	.	TRBV11-2	.
CSARDSVSTGNTIYF	TGCAGTGCTAGAGATTCAGTTTCGACTGGAAACACCATATATTTT	TRBJ1-3	few	TRBV20-1	.
CASSPPRFLAGGQSDTQYF	TGCGCCAGCAGCCCACCCCGTTTTCTAGCGGGGGGCCAATCAGATACGCAGTATTTT	TRBJ2-3	few	TRBV4-1	TRBD2
CASSFRGQSDTQYF	TGTGCCAGCAGTTTCCGGGGGCAATCAGATACGCAGTATTTT	TRBJ2-3	.	TRBV12-3/TRBV12-4	.
CASSRGGGAGQPQHF	TGTGCCAGCTCGAGAGGGGGGGGCGCGGGTCAGCCCCAGCATTTT	TRBJ1-5	few	TRBV6-1	.
CASSAGRFTDTQYF	TGTGCCAGCAGTGCGGGCAGGTTCACAGATACGCAGTATTTT	TRBJ2-3	many	TRBV2	.
CASSQDLTSEKYEQYF	TGTGCCAGCAGCCAAGATTTGACTAGCGAGAAATACGAGCAGTACTTC	TRBJ2-7	.	TRBV4-2	TRBD2
CATSDLKAGFDNEQFF	TGTGCCACCAGTGATTTGAAAGCGGGCTTTGACAATGAGCAGTTCTTC	TRBJ2-1	few	TRBV24-1	.
CASSQASGGYNEQFF	TGTGCCAGCAGCCAAGCGTCGGGCGGCTACAATGAGCAGTTCTTC	TRBJ2-1	.	TRBV3-1	.
CASSLDSRGIQYF	TGTGCCAGTAGTCTGGACAGCCGGGGGATTCAGTACTTC	TRBJ2-4	few	TRBV19	.
CSSRDLAGVWVRGEQFF	TGCAGTTCTAGAGATCTAGCCGGAGTATGGGTTAGGGGTGAGCAGTTCTTC	TRBJ2-1	.	TRBV20-1	.
CAISDPGQPSSYEQYF	TGTGCCATCAGTGACCCGGGACAGCCTAGCTCCTACGAGCAGTACTTC	TRBJ2-7	many	TRBV10-3	TRBD1
CASSRATGAITDTQYF	TGCGCCAGCAGCCGGGCGACAGGGGCGATCACAGATACGCAGTATTTT	TRBJ2-3	.	TRBV4-1	TRBD1
CASSLVGPGDEQFF	TGTGCCAGCAGCTTAGTGGGCCCGGGTGATGAGCAGTTCTTC	TRBJ2-1	.	TRBV11-2	.
CASSYWVGNEQFF	TGTGCCAGCAGTTATTGGGTGGGAAATGAGCAGTTCTTC	TRBJ2-1	.	TRBV6-2/TRBV6-3	.
CASSRPGRRETGYNEQFF	TGTGCCAGCTCACGACCGGGCCGTCGGGAGACAGGTTACAATGAGCAGTTCTTC	TRBJ2-1	.	TRBV18	.
CASSLRSRGQANF	TGTGCCAGCAGTTTAAGGTCTAGGGGACAGGCCAACTTC	TRBJ2-7	many	TRBV28	TRBD1
CASRPGVSYNEQFF	TGTGCCAGCAGGCCAGGGGTATCCTACAATGAGCAGTTCTTC	TRBJ2-1	many	TRBV2	.